Listed below are T cell receptor beta chains from one sample, sequenced in a study of neurological immune-mediated disorders. TCRdb re-derived calls from the 5' RACE reads in MiXCR, one entry per CDR3 protein. The sample lists tens of thousands of distinct CDR3 sequences; about 11% were seen once. The sample was PBMCs. These receptors came from a male donor with HTLV-1-associated myelopathy (HAM/TSP). CDR3s include the opening cysteine and the closing phenylalanine or tryptophan. D genes are given only for firm matches. Clone sizes are given selectively: once, few, many, or a class where the clone is expanded.

V	D	size	J	DNA	CDR3
TRBV11-2	.	.	TRBJ2-5	TGTGACAGCAGACTTGCCGGGCCCTCGGAGACCCAGTACTTC	CDSRLAGPSETQYF
TRBV29-1	.	.	TRBJ2-5	TGCAGCGTTGTCACAGCCCCCATCGACCAGTACTTC	CSVVTAPIDQYF
TRBV5-1	.	many	TRBJ2-1	TGCGCCAGCAGCTTTACGGGAAAGACCTACAATGAGCAGTTCTTC	CASSFTGKTYNEQFF
TRBV7-2	.	.	TRBJ2-7	TGTGCCAGCAGCTTAGAATGGGGGAGCTCCTACGAGCAGTACTTC	CASSLEWGSSYEQYF
TRBV7-6	TRBD2	many	TRBJ2-7	TGTGCCAGCAGCTTAGTCGGGGGGGGGGCAGGATTCGACGAGCAGTACTTC	CASSLVGGGAGFDEQYF
TRBV6-1	TRBD2	.	TRBJ2-2	TGTGCCAGCGACGGGGGGGGTACGTGGACCGGGGTGCTGTTTTTT	CASDGGGTWTGVLFF
TRBV4-3	.	many	TRBJ1-1	TGCGCCAGCAGCCAAGAAGGGCGGTCCACTGAAGCTTTCTTT	CASSQEGRSTEAFF
TRBV11-2	.	many	TRBJ2-3	TGTGCCAGCACCCTTGCCGGGGGCCTCACAGATACGCAGTATTTT	CASTLAGGLTDTQYF
TRBV5-1	.	.	TRBJ2-2	TGCGCCAGCAGCTTGTTCGTCAGGGGCGGCCAAGGAACCGGGGAGCCGTTTTTT	CASSLFVRGGQGTGEPFF
TRBV6-2/TRBV6-3	.	.	TRBJ1-1	TGTGCCAGCAGGAAGCCGAACACTGAAGCTTTCTTT	CASRKPNTEAFF
TRBV6-4	.	many	TRBJ1-1	TGTGCCAGCAGTGACTCGAATAGGGGCTCTGAAGCTTTCTTT	CASSDSNRGSEAFF
TRBV5-1	TRBD2	many	TRBJ2-3	TGCGCCAGCAGCTTGGCGGCTAGCGGGGGGGCAGATACGCAGTATTTT	CASSLAASGGADTQYF
TRBV5-1	.	many	TRBJ2-7	TGCGCCAGCAGCTTGGGGGACACTTCCTACGAGCAGTACTTC	CASSLGDTSYEQYF
TRBV5-6	.	many	TRBJ1-1	TGTGCCAGCAGCCCGGCGGGGGGGCTGAACACTGAAGCTTTCTTT	CASSPAGGLNTEAFF
TRBV25-1	.	few	TRBJ2-1	TGTGCCAGCAGTGAACAGATGGGGACACTCAATGAGCAGTTCTTC	CASSEQMGTLNEQFF
TRBV4-3	.	.	TRBJ2-3	TGCGCCAGCAGCCAAGATGGTCCGGGGGCAACTAGCACAGATACGCAGTATTTT	CASSQDGPGATSTDTQYF
TRBV5-4	.	many	TRBJ2-3	TGTGCCAGCAGCTTGACAGGAATTGACCCACGGAATACGCAGTATTTT	CASSLTGIDPRNTQYF
TRBV7-6	.	many	TRBJ1-1	TGTGCCAGCAGCCTAACCCTTGGATTGAACACTGAAGCTTTCTTT	CASSLTLGLNTEAFF
TRBV20-1	.	many	TRBJ2-1	TGCAGTGCTAGAGATTTTCGTGATGAGCAGTTCTTC	CSARDFRDEQFF
TRBV10-3	TRBD2	many	TRBJ2-1	TGTGCCATTCTTAGCGGGGGGGCCTACAATGAGCAGTTCTTC	CAILSGGAYNEQFF
TRBV29-1	TRBD1	many	TRBJ2-4	TGCAGCGCCGATCCGGGGACAGGGAAAAACATTCAGTACTTC	CSADPGTGKNIQYF
TRBV6-2/TRBV6-3	.	.	TRBJ2-2	TGTGCCAGCATAAGAGGTGGGAACACCAGGGAGCCGTTTTTT	CASIRGGNTREPFF
TRBV6-5	.	many	TRBJ1-5	TGTGCCAGCAGTTACTCCGGCGGGGGCAATCAGCCCCAGCATTTT	CASSYSGGGNQPQHF
TRBV29-1	.	few	TRBJ2-1	TGCAGCGTTTCTAGGAGGAACTTCTTTAATGAGCAGTTCTTC	CSVSRRNFFNEQFF
TRBV29-1	.	many	TRBJ1-1	TGCAGCGTTGCCGGGGACGAAGGGGGGGACACTGAAGCTTTCTTT	CSVAGDEGGDTEAFF
TRBV5-1	TRBD2	many	TRBJ2-3	TGCGCCAGCACATACCGGGAGGCCACAGATACGCAGTATTTT	CASTYREATDTQYF
TRBV6-5	TRBD1	many	TRBJ1-2	TGTGCCAGCAGGCATGGGACAGGGATTTATGGCTACACCTTC	CASRHGTGIYGYTF
TRBV20-1	TRBD1	.	TRBJ1-1	TGCAGTGCATATCTGGGACAGGGGGCTATCGTCACTGAAGCTTTCTTT	CSAYLGQGAIVTEAFF
TRBV5-5	.	many	TRBJ1-4	TGTGCCAGCAGCTTGCTTACCGGGAATAATGAAAAACTGTTTTTT	CASSLLTGNNEKLFF
TRBV6-5	TRBD1	many	TRBJ2-7	TGTGCCAGCAGCCCCCCACAGGGGCGAGAGCAGTACTTC	CASSPPQGREQYF
TRBV7-2	.	many	TRBJ2-5	TGTGCCAGCAGCTTAGCGAAGGGTGTCTGGGAGACCCAGTACTTC	CASSLAKGVWETQYF
TRBV11-2	.	many	TRBJ2-2	TGTGCCAGCAGCCGCAGGGGCTTGGGCGGGGAGCTGTTTTTT	CASSRRGLGGELFF
TRBV28	.	.	TRBJ2-7	TGTGCCAGCAGCCCCCCCGCCGGCTACGAGCAGTACTTC	CASSPPAGYEQYF
TRBV4-1	.	many	TRBJ2-4	TGCGCCAGCAGCCCACCTGGAAGGCACCAGGGAAACATTCAGTACTTC	CASSPPGRHQGNIQYF
TRBV20-1	TRBD2	many	TRBJ2-3	TGCAGTGCTAGGGGGAGCGGGGGGGTAACAGATACGCAGTATTTT	CSARGSGGVTDTQYF
TRBV5-1	.	many	TRBJ2-5	TGCGCCAGCAGCTTGGGGACACAAGAGACCCAGTACTTC	CASSLGTQETQYF
TRBV27	.	many	TRBJ1-5	TGTGCCAGCAGCTCCAGGGGCAATCAGCCCCAGCATTTT	CASSSRGNQPQHF